This passage covers 6 T cell receptor beta chains from one sample sequenced in a study of cytomegalovirus exposure and HLA in healthy donors. PCR amplification relied on 60 Vbeta primers (plus 13 Jbeta primers). Method: immunoSEQ multiplex PCR; TCRdb's copy keeps in-frame clones and lacks some. The table includes approximately 130,000 clones, around 75% detected once. The sample was PBMCs. The receptors shown here come from a young man in good health and CMV-seronegative.

The chain carries TRBV6-1 and TRBJ2-3; 7 bases align to TRBD2. Germline lookup yields CDR1 MNHNS and CDR2 SASEGT. J lost 5 bases, V lost 2 bases, and 10 bases had no gene match. This CDR3 is 16 amino acids long. CDR3 residues: CASSEFLADGGDTQYF. In DNA form, the CDR3 reads TGTGCCAGCAGTGAATTCCTAGCGGATGGAGGAGATACGCAGTATTTT.

The chain couples TRBV4-1 to TRBJ2-3; TRBD2 agrees at 12 bases. This CDR3 is built from 17 residues. V was pared by 8 bases and J by 5 bases, with 14 bases of the junction left unmatched. Germline assignment: CDR1 MGHRA and CDR2 YSYEKL. The CDR3 here is CASGGLAGSARRDTQYF. CDR3 in DNA: TGCGCCAGCGGGGGACTAGCGGGTTCCGCCCGGCGAGATACGCAGTATTTT.

The chain is built from TRBV7-2 and TRBJ2-7; D is unclear. Germline V gene sequence: CDR1 SGHTA, CDR2 FQGNSA. V dropped 3 bases and J dropped 3 bases, with 6 bases sitting between them. This CDR3 is 12 amino acids long. CDR3 DNA sequence: TGTGCCAGCAGCTTTACTATCTACGAGCAGTACTTC. Translation: CASSFTIYEQYF.

The CDR3 spells CASSQDGSTGTEAFF. The CDR3 coding sequence is TGCGCCAGCAGCCAAGACGGGTCAACAGGAACTGAAGCTTTCTTT. This chain connects TRBV4-3 to TRBJ1-1, with D maybe TRBD1 (5 bases). V was pared by 0 bases and J by 5 bases, with 13 bases between. CDR3 length: 15 amino acids. CDR1 is LGHNA, CDR2 YSLEER, per germline.

This chain links TRBV27 with TRBJ2-5; maybe TRBD2 (8 bases). With 4 bases removed from V and 4 bases from J, the gap between germline ends came to 19 bases. The CDR3 runs 16 residues. The germline gives CDR1 MNHEY, CDR2 SMNVEV (reference sequence). Written as DNA, the CDR3 is TGTGCCAGCAGTTCCCAAGGGACTAGGGGGCGAGAGACCCAGTACTTC. Its protein is CASSSQGTRGRETQYF.

The rearrangement uses TRBV5-5 and TRBJ2-7; 8 bases agree with TRBD2. The J segment lost 5 bases and the V segment lost 0 bases, leaving 7 bases of the junction unmatched. Per the germline V gene, CDR1 is SGHKS and CDR2 is YYEKEE (reference sequence). The CDR3 spans 15 residues. The DNA of the CDR3 is TGTGCCAGCAGCTTGGCCCCAGCGGGAGCCCACGAGCAGTACTTC. As protein: CASSLAPAGAHEQYF.